This T cell receptor (beta chain) was documented in a study of T cell clonality in common variable immunodeficiency. General study results and limits: Repertoire-complication correlations in CVID were limited by patient heterogeneity. Reportedly, TCR beta sequences from common variable immunodeficiency showed fewer deletions and N-nucleotide insertions.

Here immunoSEQ multiplex PCR was the method, and the copy in TCRdb shows in-frame clones only, minus some. The counts give tens of thousands of clones, none of them seen only once; about 13% is held by the top ten. This clone occurred many times. No antigen is known for it. The CDR3 goes on 3 residues after the read ends, and that part is filled in from the germline J gene. V shed 6 bases, J shed 5 bases, and the junction held 10 bases outside the gene matches. The length of the CDR3 is 14 residues. CDR1 is LNHDA, CDR2 SQIVND, per germline (reference sequence). The sequence came from a person aged 18-70 years in good health. The chain links TRBV19 to TRBJ2-7; 7 bases line up with TRBD1. The sample was peripheral blood mononuclear cells. CDR3 DNA (partial): TGTGCCAGTAGCAACGGACAGGAAATCCACGAG. Protein: CASSNGQEIHE. The full CDR3 is CASSNGQEIHEQYF.